This TCR beta chain was captured by sequencing in a study of siplizumab effects on memory and regulatory T cells. Regarding this clone: What it recognizes is unknown.

CDR3 length equals 16 residues. V was clipped by 0 bases and J by 6 bases, with 14 bases between them. Germline V CDR1 and CDR2: MNHNY, SVGAGI (reference sequence). Some 100,000 TCR templates were measured in each sample. The data were produced by immunoSEQ multiplex PCR, yet TCRdb's version contains in-frame clones alone and is incomplete. The data contain fewer than 65,000 clones, approximately 93% of them seen just once; the ten biggest clones take up 17%. General observations from the study: Of the proliferating CD4+ or CD8+ clones, roughly 75-97% lacked a naive or memory phenotype that could be assigned. Versus 25% to 30% in controls, the mappable alloreactive CD4+ clones averaged roughly 69% Treg-derived with siplizumab.

The clonotype comes from a human donor in good health. Sequenced input: CD8+ T cells sorted from blood. The gene calls are TRBV6-6 and TRBJ2-2; a weak D match, TRBD2 (6 bases). This chain's CDR3 is CASSYSMGGTAGELFF. In DNA, the CDR3 is TGTGCCAGCAGTTACTCGATGGGCGGGACCGCCGGGGAGCTGTTTTTT.